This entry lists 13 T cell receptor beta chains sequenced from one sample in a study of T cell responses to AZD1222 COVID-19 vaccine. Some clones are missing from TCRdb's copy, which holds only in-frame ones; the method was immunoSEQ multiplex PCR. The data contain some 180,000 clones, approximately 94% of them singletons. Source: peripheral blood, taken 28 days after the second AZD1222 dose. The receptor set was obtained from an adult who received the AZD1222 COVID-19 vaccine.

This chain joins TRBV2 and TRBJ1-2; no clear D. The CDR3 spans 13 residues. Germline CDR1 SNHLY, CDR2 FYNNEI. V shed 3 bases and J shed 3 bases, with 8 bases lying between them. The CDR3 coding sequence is TGTGCCAGCAGTGAGTTGGTTCACTATGGCTACACCTTC. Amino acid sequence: CASSELVHYGYTF.

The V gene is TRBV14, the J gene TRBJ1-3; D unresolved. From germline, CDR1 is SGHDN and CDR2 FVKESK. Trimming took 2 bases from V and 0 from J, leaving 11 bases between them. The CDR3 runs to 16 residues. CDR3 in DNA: TGTGCCAGCAGCCAACGGGGTATTCCCTCTGGAAACACCATATATTTT. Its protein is CASSQRGIPSGNTIYF.

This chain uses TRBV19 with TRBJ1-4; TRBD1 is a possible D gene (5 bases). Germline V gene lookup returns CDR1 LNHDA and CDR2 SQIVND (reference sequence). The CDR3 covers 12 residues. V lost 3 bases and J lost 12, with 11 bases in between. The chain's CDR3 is CASSIRQGELFF. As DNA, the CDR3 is TGTGCCAGTAGTATTAGGCAGGGTGAACTGTTTTTT.

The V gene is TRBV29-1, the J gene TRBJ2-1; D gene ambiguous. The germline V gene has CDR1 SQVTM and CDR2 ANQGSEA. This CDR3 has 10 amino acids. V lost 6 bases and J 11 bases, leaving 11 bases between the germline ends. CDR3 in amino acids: CSVPEDQQFF. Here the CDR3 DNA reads TGCAGCGTCCCCGAGGACCAGCAGTTCTTC.

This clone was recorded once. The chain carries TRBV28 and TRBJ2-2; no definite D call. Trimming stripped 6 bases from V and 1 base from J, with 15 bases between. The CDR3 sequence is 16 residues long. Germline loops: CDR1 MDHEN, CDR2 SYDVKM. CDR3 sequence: CASSQRRSLNTGELFF. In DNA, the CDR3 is TGTGCCAGCAGCCAGCGCCGATCTTTGAACACCGGGGAGCTGTTTTTT. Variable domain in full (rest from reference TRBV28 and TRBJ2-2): DVKVTQSSRYLVKRTGEKVFLECVQDMDHENMFWYRQDPGLGLRLIYFSYDVKMKEKGDIPEGYSVSREKKERFSLILESASTNQTSMYLCASSQRRSLNTGELFFGEGSRLTVL.

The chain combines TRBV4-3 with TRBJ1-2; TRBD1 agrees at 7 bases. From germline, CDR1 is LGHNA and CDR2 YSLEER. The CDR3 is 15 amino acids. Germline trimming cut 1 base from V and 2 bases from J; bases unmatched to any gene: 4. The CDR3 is CASSQVGQANYGYTF. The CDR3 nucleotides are TGCGCCAGCAGCCAAGTCGGACAGGCCAACTATGGCTACACCTTC.

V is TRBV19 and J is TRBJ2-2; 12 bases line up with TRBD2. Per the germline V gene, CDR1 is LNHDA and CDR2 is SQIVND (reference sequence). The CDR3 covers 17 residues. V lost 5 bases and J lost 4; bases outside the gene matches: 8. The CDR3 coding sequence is TGTGCCAGTAGTCCCGATACTAGCGGGGGGCTCACCGGGGAGCTGTTTTTT. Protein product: CASSPDTSGGLTGELFF.

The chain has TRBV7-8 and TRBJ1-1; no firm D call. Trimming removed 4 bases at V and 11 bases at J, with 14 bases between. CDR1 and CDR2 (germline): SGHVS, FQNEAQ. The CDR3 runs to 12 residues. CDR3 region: CASSSGGFQAFF. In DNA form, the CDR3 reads TGTGCCAGCAGCTCGGGAGGGTTTCAGGCTTTCTTT.

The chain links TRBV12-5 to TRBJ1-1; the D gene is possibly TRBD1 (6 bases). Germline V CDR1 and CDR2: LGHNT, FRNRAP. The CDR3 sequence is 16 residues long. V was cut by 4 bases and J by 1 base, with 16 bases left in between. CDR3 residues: CASGYNPTGENTEAFF. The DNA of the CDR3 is TGTGCTAGTGGTTACAACCCGACAGGTGAGAACACTGAAGCTTTCTTT.

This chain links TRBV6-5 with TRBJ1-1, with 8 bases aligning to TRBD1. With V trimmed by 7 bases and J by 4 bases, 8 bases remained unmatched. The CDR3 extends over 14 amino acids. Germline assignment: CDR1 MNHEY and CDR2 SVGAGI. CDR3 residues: CASNLDRARTEAFF. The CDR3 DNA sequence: TGTGCCAGCAACCTGGACAGGGCGCGCACTGAAGCTTTCTTT.

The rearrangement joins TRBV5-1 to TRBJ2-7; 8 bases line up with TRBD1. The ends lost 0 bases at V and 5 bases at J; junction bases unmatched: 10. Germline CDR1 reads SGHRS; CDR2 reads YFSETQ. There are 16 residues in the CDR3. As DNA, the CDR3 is TGCGCCAGCAGCTTGGGTCCCGGACAGGGTTCGGACGAGCAGTACTTC. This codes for CASSLGPGQGSDEQYF.

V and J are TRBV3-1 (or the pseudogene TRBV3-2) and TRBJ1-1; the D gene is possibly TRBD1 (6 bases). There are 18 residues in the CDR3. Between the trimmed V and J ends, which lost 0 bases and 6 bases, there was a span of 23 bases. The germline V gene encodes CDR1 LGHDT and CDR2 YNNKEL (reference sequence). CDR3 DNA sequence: TGTGCCAGCAGCCAAGACTACAGCAGTGGGGGCCTCGGGCCTGAAGCTTTCTTT. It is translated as CASSQDYSSGGLGPEAFF.

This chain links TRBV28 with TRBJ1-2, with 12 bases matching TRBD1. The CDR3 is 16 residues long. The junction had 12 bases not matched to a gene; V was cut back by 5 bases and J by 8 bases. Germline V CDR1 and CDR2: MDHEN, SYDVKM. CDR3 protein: CASSPAGTGGLGGYTF. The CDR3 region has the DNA TGTGCCAGCAGTCCAGCCGGGACAGGGGGCCTGGGGGGCTACACCTTC.